Each of the 3 T cell receptor beta chains below was sequenced from the same sample in a study of CD8+CD57+ T cells in acquired aplastic anemia. Those patients picked for sequencing had displayed CD8+CD57+ cell expansion on flow cytometry. Genomic DNA acted as the template from which TCR beta VDJ combination and CDR3 sequence profiling were carried out. TCRdb re-analysed the reads in MiXCR, keeping a single row per CDR3 protein. This table has approximately 150,000 distinct CDR3 sequences, about two thirds appearing once. The sequenced sample was sorted CD4+, CD8+, or CD8+CD57+ T cells (not recorded which) from PBMCs. Receptors were obtained from a human donor with aplastic anemia.

The chain carries TRBV10-1 and TRBJ1-3, with a tentative D call TRBD1 (6 bases). There are 11 residues in the CDR3. V was trimmed by 10 bases and J by 5 bases, leaving 9 bases between them. CDR1 is WNHNN and CDR2 is SYGVQD in the germline V gene (reference sequence). CDR3 bases: TGCGCCATCCAGGGGCGAAACACCATATATTTT. It yields the protein CAIQGRNTIYF.

This clonotype was seen just once. The chain carries TRBV7-3 and TRBJ2-1; 8 bases map to TRBD1. CDR3 length: 16 amino acids. Unmatched junction bases numbered 13, after V lost 5 bases and J lost 7 bases. The germline gives CDR1 SGHTA, CDR2 FQGTGA. The CDR3 here is CASSLPDRDGENEQFF. Here the CDR3 DNA reads TGTGCCAGCAGCCTCCCGGACAGGGACGGGGAGAATGAGCAGTTCTTC. Drawing the rest from reference TRBV7-3 and TRBJ2-1, the complete variable domain is GAGVSQTPSNKVTEKGKYVELRCDPISGHTALYWYRQSLGQGPEFLIYFQGTGAADDSGLPNDRFFAVRPEGSVSTLKIQRTERGDSAVYLCASSLPDRDGENEQFFGPGTRLTVL.

The CDR3, as DNA: TGTGCCAGCAGCTCAAAATGGGACAGGGGGGACTATGGCTACACCTTC. Translation: CASSSKWDRGDYGYTF. This rearrangement joins TRBV12-3 or TRBV12-4 to TRBJ1-2; TRBD1 aligns across 11 bases. The CDR3 is 16 residues long. V lost 6 bases and J lost 3; bases outside the gene matches: 9.